One sample yielded the 5 T cell receptor beta chains listed below, sequenced in a study of blood T cell repertoires in COVID-19. The table came from immunoSEQ multiplex PCR; TCRdb's copy has only in-frame clones and leaves some out. The data show approximately 210,000 clones, approximately 91% seen once. Sequencing was performed on peripheral blood. The source is a woman aged 40 to 50 with acute or convalescent COVID-19.

The chain has TRBV4-1 and TRBJ2-1; D might be TRBD2 (6 bases). CDR3 length equals 15 residues. CDR1 is MGHRA and CDR2 is YSYEKL in the germline V gene. Trimming stripped 1 base from V and 3 bases from J, with 10 bases between. CDR3 protein: CASSQGTTVYNEQFF. In DNA form, the CDR3 reads TGCGCCAGCAGCCAAGGGACTACAGTCTACAATGAGCAGTTCTTC.

V usage is TRBV2 and J usage is TRBJ2-3; 15 bases match TRBD2. The CDR3 covers 21 residues. The germline V gene has CDR1 SNHLY and CDR2 FYNNEI. The junction had 16 bases not matched to a gene; V was cut back by 6 bases and J by 0 bases. The CDR3 region has the DNA TGTGCCAGCAGATCTCTACCCGGGACTAGCGGGGGGCAAGTGAGCACAGATACGCAGTATTTT. The encoded protein is CASRSLPGTSGGQVSTDTQYF.

J is TRBJ1-5 and V is TRBV10-3, with a weak D call TRBD1 (6 bases). This CDR3 region has 13 residues. V lost 5 bases and J lost 7, with 12 bases in between. In germline, CDR1 is ENHRY, CDR2 SYGVKD. The DNA of the CDR3 is TGTGCCATCAGTCTGAGGACAGAGCAGCCCCAGCATTTT. As protein: CAISLRTEQPQHF.

V gene TRBV18 combines with J gene TRBJ1-1; D gene ambiguous. V lost 4 bases and J lost 5, with 17 bases in between. CDR1 is KGHSH and CDR2 is LQKENI in the germline V gene. The CDR3 has 15 amino acids. The CDR3, as DNA: TGTGCCAGCTCACGAGAGGGAGGTTCTAGGACTGAAGCTTTCTTT. Translated, it gives CASSREGGSRTEAFF.

V gene TRBV7-9 combines with J gene TRBJ1-2; no reliable D call. Trimming removed 4 bases from V and 1 base from J, with 16 bases in between. Germline V gene lookup returns CDR1 SEHNR and CDR2 FQNEAQ (reference sequence). The CDR3 covers 16 residues. This chain's CDR3 is CASSSPTGMGNYGYTF. As DNA, the CDR3 is TGTGCCAGCAGCTCCCCAACCGGGATGGGTAACTATGGCTACACCTTC.